The T cell receptor beta chain described here comes from a study of metastatic and nonmetastatic thyroid tumors. Study-level information: Samples came from malignant and benign thyroid patients, and repertoires were compared across blood and tumor or nodule tissue.

Via MiXCR, TCRdb re-called the PCR reads. The top ten hold more than 9% of the sample, which has approximately 40,000 clones, 25% to 30% seen once. Germline CDR1 reads MNHNS; CDR2 reads SASEGT. This CDR3 spans 17 amino acids. V was trimmed by 8 bases and J by 2 bases, leaving 22 bases between them. This clone was detected many times. All patients reached thyroid surgery having received no treatment beforehand. The chain is built from TRBV6-1 and TRBJ1-5; maybe TRBD1 (5 bases). This receptor was taken from a male donor with papillary thyroid cancer or a benign thyroid nodule (not recorded which). Some clones in this sample may be carry-over from other donors' samples. The source material was blood. CDR3 loop: CASQDLGGEYGNQPQHF. The CDR3 DNA reads as TGTGCCAGCCAGGACCTGGGGGGGGAATATGGCAATCAGCCCCAGCATTTT.